This TCR beta chain was profiled in a study of blood T cell repertoires in COVID-19. Study information: PBMCs, B-cell-depleted T cells, or T cells provided the cDNA or gDNA that made up the material.

CDR1 MDHEN and CDR2 SYDVKM come from the germline V gene. With 4 bases clipped from V and 9 bases from J, the junction kept 17 bases outside the gene matches. CDR3 size: 16 residues. TCRdb keeps only in-frame clones here, not all; method: immunoSEQ multiplex PCR. Of approximately 210,000 clones in the sample, 84% were seen once. Sequencing used peripheral blood. The chain couples TRBV28 to TRBJ2-7; the match to TRBD1 covers 8 bases. This receptor was taken from a woman between 45 and 60 years old with active or convalescent COVID-19. In DNA, the CDR3 is TGTGCCAGCAGTTCAATTTACGGACAGGGCCTAGGGGGGCAGTACTTC. Translating gives CASSSIYGQGLGGQYF.